This paragraph reports one T cell receptor beta chain. The antigen remains unidentified. The CDR3 loop spans 14 amino acids. Germline lookup yields CDR1 MNHEY and CDR2 SVGAGI. Trimming pared 2 bases from V and 1 base from J, leaving 8 bases between. Each CDR3 protein is one row after TCRdb ran MiXCR on the reads. The sample holds roughly 180,000 distinct CDR3 sequences, about a fifth seen once. The data belong to a study of T cell repertoires in cytomegalovirus infection. Across the whole study: Recently described HLA-C-restricted plus well-studied HLA-B-restricted CMV epitopes were used. The public TCR beta signatures pointed to both CMV infection and matching HLA type. Study results and caveats: Dominant in the ex vivo response were TCR beta clonotypes restricted by HLA-C and specific for CMV.

This rearrangement joins TRBV6-5 to TRBJ1-1, with no clear D. This TCR was sampled from a human donor in good health (CMV status not recorded). Some clones in this sample may be carry-over from other donors' samples. This specimen was CD8+ T cells from cultured PBMCs, taken from culture after CMV antigen stimulation. The CDR3 reads CASSYGDPNTEAFF. The CDR3 DNA sequence: TGTGCCAGCAGTTACGGAGACCCGAACACTGAAGCTTTCTTT.